This T cell receptor (beta chain) was documented in a study of cytomegalovirus exposure and HLA in healthy donors. Study-wide findings and caveats: Published work reported that the classifier diagnosed cytomegalovirus status with high specificity and sensitivity. Follow-up analysis seemed to connect common viral pathogens with several of the most significant clusters identified.

A note on this clone: Its cognate antigen is unknown.

The PCR made use of 60 Vbeta and 13 Jbeta primers. TCRdb's table, derived via immunoSEQ multiplex PCR, lists solely in-frame clones and lacks some. Among 130,000 to 150,000 clones listed, roughly 80% were seen once. Germline CDR1 and CDR2: MGHDK and SYGVNS. V was shortened by 2 bases and J by 5 bases, with 10 bases between the two germline ends. The CDR3 is 14 residues long. Sequences were obtained from PBMCs. The receptor comes from a middle-aged woman in good health and CMV-seropositive. The chain couples TRBV25-1 to TRBJ1-5; D might be TRBD1 (6 bases). Here the CDR3 DNA reads TGTGCCAGCAGTGAAAGGACAGTTTATCAGCCCCAGCATTTT. Residues: CASSERTVYQPQHF.